The entry below describes one T cell receptor beta chain. The sample holds one count of this clone. No cognate antigen has been identified for it. Within one base of it there is no much larger clone, and no base qualities were kept. V is pared back by 6 bases and J by 2 bases, with 11 bases lying between the germline termini. In the germline V gene (reference sequence), CDR1 corresponds to LNHDA and CDR2 to SQIVND. Taken from cysteine to phenylalanine, the CDR3 has 13 residues. Solely the CDR3 DNA is kept, with 39 bases framed from the first base. The intended sense of this specimen's time point label: after dendritic cell vaccination, including at tumor progression/relapse. Selection of patients required sufficient residual fresh-frozen tumor tissue and over two years of available survival data. None of the glioblastoma patients carried an isocitrate dehydrogenase mutation, although molecular status otherwise varied. PBMC were collected before vaccination, two weeks after the third vaccination, and at tumor progression when it occurred. The Qiagen DNeasy Blood extraction Kit was used for extraction of genomic DNA.

These data originate in a study of glioma-infiltrating T cells after dendritic cell vaccination (dated by TCRdb to between 2015 and 2016). Turning to the overall study: The cohort comprised roughly 15 glioblastoma patients from Phase I and II dendritic cell vaccination trials, 9 newly diagnosed and 6 with recurrent disease. In glioblastoma patients vaccinated with dendritic cells, deep sequencing of TCR beta CDR3 regions served to measure tumor-infiltrating lymphocyte content and to compare repertoires between tumor and blood. Between 2003 and 2012, the patients were given dendritic cell vaccination pulsed with autologous tumor lysate. Survival after dendritic cell vaccination was correlated with TCR sequencing metrics, including TIL content and tumor-blood repertoire overlap. Three intradermal dendritic cell vaccine injections were administered to patients at biweekly intervals in the arm below the axilla. The vaccine was prepared from monocyte-derived dendritic cells that were cultured for more than six days with IL-4 and GM-CSF and then pulsed overnight with autologous tumor lysate.

Findings and caveats that apply to the study as a whole: After dendritic cell vaccination, a higher estimated pretreatment TIL content predicted longer time to progression and longer overall survival. The cohort was small and heterogeneous, and full blood and tumor sets were available for few patients, with initial-recurrent tumor pairs available for even fewer patients. TCR clonality showed no direct relationship with survival, which suggests that a diverse polyclonal response may matter. The three-group TCR overlap response model was characterized as speculative, and prospective validation of the model was stated to be required.

The immunoSEQ assay amplified TCRB CDR3 regions from approximately 2 micrograms of genomic DNA, or from all available DNA when less than that amount was available. For multiplex PCR, 60 forward primers for TCR V beta segments and 13 reverse primers for J beta segments were used. To estimate reads per starting template, synthetic control templates were spiked into each sample at limiting dilution. The Illumina HiSeq System generated 87 bp sequencing reads. The original methods were these. PCR and sequencing errors were removed by merging closely related sequences with a nearest neighbor algorithm. TCR overlap was measured as the percentage of unique tumor TCR beta sequences also present in the same patient's peripheral blood. The clones in this table, taken by TCRdb from immuneACCESS, are in-frame only. Not every clone is retained; where verified, under half of the shortfall comes from an unresolved V gene, and the cause of the rest is unknown. V and J calls and clone size follow that table, whereas D and trimming were derived from the DNA. The sample data list 85,000 to 100,000 clones, and around 85% of these were observed just once. More than 8% of the sample comes from the top ten.

The chain is made from TRBV19 and TRBJ2-7; confidence is insufficient to name the D gene. This sequence originates from a human donor with glioblastoma. The sequencing here drew on blood, taken after dendritic cell vaccination. The CDR3 protein sequence reads: CASRARGTYEQYF. In nucleotide form, the sequence is TGTGCCAGTAGGGCCCGAGGAACCTACGAGCAGTACTTC.